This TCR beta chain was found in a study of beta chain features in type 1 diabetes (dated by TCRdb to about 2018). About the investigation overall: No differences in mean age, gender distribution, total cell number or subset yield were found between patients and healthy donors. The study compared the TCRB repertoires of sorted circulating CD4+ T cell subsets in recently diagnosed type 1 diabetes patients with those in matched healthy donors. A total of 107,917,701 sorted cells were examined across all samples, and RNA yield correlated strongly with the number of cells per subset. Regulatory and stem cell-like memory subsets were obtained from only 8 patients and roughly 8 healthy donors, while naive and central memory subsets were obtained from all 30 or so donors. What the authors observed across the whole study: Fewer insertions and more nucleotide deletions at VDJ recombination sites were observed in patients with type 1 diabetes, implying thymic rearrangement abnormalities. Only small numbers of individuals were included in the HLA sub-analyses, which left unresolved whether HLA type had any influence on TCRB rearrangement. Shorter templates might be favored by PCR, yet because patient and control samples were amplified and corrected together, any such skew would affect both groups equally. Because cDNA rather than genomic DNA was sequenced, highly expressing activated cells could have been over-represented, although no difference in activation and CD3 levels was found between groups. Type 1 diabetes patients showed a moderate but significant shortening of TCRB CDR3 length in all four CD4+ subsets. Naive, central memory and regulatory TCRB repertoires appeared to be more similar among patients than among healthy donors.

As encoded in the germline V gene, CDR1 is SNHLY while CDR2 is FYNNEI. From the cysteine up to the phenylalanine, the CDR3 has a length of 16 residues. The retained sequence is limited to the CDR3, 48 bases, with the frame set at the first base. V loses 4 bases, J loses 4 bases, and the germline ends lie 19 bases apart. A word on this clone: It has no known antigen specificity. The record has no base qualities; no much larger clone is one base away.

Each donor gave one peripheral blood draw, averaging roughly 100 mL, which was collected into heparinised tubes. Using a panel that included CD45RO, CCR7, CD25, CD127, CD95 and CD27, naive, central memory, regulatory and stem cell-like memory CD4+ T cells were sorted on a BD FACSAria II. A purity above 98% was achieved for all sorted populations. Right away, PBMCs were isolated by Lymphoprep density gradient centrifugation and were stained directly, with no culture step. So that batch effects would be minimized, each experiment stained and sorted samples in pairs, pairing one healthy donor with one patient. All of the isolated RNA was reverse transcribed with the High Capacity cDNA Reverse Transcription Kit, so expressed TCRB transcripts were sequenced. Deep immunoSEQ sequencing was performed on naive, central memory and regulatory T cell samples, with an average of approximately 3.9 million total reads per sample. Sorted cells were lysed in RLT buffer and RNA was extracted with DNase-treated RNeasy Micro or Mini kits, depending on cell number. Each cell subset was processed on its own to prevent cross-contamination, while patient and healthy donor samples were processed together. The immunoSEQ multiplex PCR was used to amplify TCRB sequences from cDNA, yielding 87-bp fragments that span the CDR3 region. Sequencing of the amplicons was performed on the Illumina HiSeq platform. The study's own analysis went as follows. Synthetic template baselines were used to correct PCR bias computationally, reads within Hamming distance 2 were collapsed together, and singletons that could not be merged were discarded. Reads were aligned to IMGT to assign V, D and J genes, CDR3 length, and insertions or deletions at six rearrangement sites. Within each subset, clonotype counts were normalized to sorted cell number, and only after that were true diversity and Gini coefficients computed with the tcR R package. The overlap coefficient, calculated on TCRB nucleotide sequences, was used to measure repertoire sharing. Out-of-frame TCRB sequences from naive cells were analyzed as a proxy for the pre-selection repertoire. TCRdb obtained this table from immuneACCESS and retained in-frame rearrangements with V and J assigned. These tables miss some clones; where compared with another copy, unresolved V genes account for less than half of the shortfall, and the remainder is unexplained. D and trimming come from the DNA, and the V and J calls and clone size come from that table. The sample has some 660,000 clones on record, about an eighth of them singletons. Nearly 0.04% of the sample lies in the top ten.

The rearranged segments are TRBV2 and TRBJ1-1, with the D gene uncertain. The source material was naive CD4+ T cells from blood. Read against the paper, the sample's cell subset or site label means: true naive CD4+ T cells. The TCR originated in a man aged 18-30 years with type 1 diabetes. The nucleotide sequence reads TGTGCCAGCAGTGCCGGAGTATTCACGAGGAGCACTGAAGCTTTCTTT. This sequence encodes CASSAGVFTRSTEAFF.